This T cell receptor beta chain emerged from a study of CD8+ T cells in alopecia areata. Treatment here: oral pan-JAK inhibitor, 5-10 mg twice daily. This clone was detected only a few times. It was cDNA, reverse transcribed from extracted RNA, that served as the sequencing template. Measured with immunoSEQ multiplex PCR; TCRdb has only the in-frame clones, and not every one. The sample consists of 95,000 to 110,000 clones, over 80% of them appearing once. CDR3 length: 15 amino acids. V lost 0 bases and J 5 bases, leaving 11 bases between the germline ends. The germline gives CDR1 LGHNA, CDR2 YSLEER. This TCR was recovered from a human donor with alopecia areata. The rearrangement uses TRBV4-3 and TRBJ2-1, with D possibly matching TRBD1 (6 bases). The sequenced sample was CD8+ T cells sorted from blood, obtained at week 24, from a patient treated with tofacitinib. The CDR3 DNA reads TGCGCCAGCAGCCAAGACAGGGGCCTGGACAATGAGCAGTTCTTC. Its translation is CASSQDRGLDNEQFF.